The 20 T cell receptor beta chains presented below share a single source sample, sequenced in a study of cytomegalovirus exposure and HLA in healthy donors. With 60 Vbeta and 13 Jbeta primers, the PCR was carried out. This table comes from immunoSEQ multiplex PCR, and its TCRdb copy is limited to in-frame clones, with some not included. Among some 140,000 clones listed, around 79% were seen once. The sequenced material came from PBMCs. The receptors originated from a young man in good health and CMV-seropositive.

The gene calls are TRBV4-3 and TRBJ2-5; possibly TRBD1 for D (6 bases). V dropped 3 bases and J dropped 4 bases, with 15 bases sitting between them. Looked up from germline, CDR1 is LGHNA and CDR2 is YSLEER. The CDR3 is made up of 15 amino acids. CDR3 sequence: CASSQDTGRGETQYF. CDR3 in DNA: TGCGCCAGCAGCCAGGATACGGGCAGGGGAGAGACCCAGTACTTC.

This clone was observed a few times. This chain links TRBV18 with TRBJ1-2; D gene ambiguous. The CDR3 is made up of 13 amino acids. Trimming removed 6 bases at V and 6 bases at J, with 14 bases between. The germline CDR1 and CDR2 sequences are KGHSH and LQKENI. Here the CDR3 reads CASSQGREHGYTF. Here the CDR3 DNA reads TGTGCCAGCTCTCAAGGGAGGGAACATGGCTACACCTTC.

The chain is built from TRBV10-3 and TRBJ1-2; D is uncertain. Per the germline V gene, CDR1 is ENHRY and CDR2 is SYGVKD. With 5 bases removed from V and 2 bases from J, the gap between germline ends came to 6 bases. The CDR3 contains 12 residues. The DNA of the CDR3 is TGTGCCATCAGTACGGGGAACTATGGCTACACCTTC. This translates into CAISTGNYGYTF.

The J gene is TRBJ2-3, the V gene TRBV6-6; D is unclear. Germline values: CDR1 MNHNY, CDR2 SVGAGI (reference sequence). V was clipped by 2 bases and J by 3 bases, with 9 bases between them. This CDR3 is built from 14 residues. The chain's CDR3 is CASSYGGRTDTQYF. The CDR3 bases are TGTGCCAGCAGTTACGGCGGAAGAACAGATACGCAGTATTTT.

This chain connects TRBV7-9 to TRBJ2-1, with 7 nucleotides matching TRBD2. The junction had 4 bases not matched to a gene; V was cut back by 0 bases and J by 2 bases. This CDR3 has 16 amino acids. Germline V gene data show CDR1 as SEHNR and CDR2 as FQNEAQ (reference sequence). For the CDR3, the DNA is TGTGCCAGCAGCTTAGCGGGAGGGCGAACCTACAATGAGCAGTTCTTC. Translation gives CASSLAGGRTYNEQFF.

The CDR3 region has the DNA TGTGCCAGCAGCCGGGAGGGCGGGAGCAATACCTACGAGCAGTACTTC. This gives the protein CASSREGGSNTYEQYF. The chain couples TRBV7-3 to TRBJ2-7, with 8 positions matching TRBD2. Germline values: CDR1 SGHTA, CDR2 FQGTGA. The CDR3 has 16 amino acids. J was trimmed by 2 bases and V by 5 bases; bases with no gene match: 11.

The gene calls are TRBV1 and TRBJ1-1. TRBV1 is deemed a pseudogene. The CDR3 consists of 15 residues. The CDR3, as DNA: TGCACCAGCAGCCCACACAGAGGGCCGCTGTTCGAAGCTTTCTTT. It yields the protein CTSSPHRGPLFEAFF.

The chain employs TRBV6-1 and TRBJ1-5, with 9 bases lining up with TRBD1. Germline V CDR1 and CDR2: MNHNS, SASEGT. The V and J ends lost 8 bases and 2 bases, in that order; junction bases with no gene match: 7. The CDR3 totals 15 residues. The CDR3 region has the DNA TGTGCCAGCGCCCCGGGACAGGGTGGCAATCAGCCCCAGCATTTT. The encoded protein is CASAPGQGGNQPQHF.

V and J are TRBV7-9 and TRBJ2-5; TRBD1 is a possible D gene (6 bases). The V gene's germline CDR1 is SEHNR and CDR2 FQNEAQ (reference sequence). V lost 1 base to trimming and J lost 4 bases, with 10 bases between them. The CDR3 has 14 amino acids. CDR3 nucleotides: TGTGCCAGCAGCTTAGAAGCCAGGGGAGAGACCCAGTACTTC. Amino acids: CASSLEARGETQYF.

The chain couples TRBV19 to TRBJ2-1; TRBD2 is a possible D gene (6 bases). This CDR3 has 14 amino acids. V was cut by 5 bases and J by 3 bases, with 11 bases left in between. Germline values: CDR1 LNHDA, CDR2 SQIVND (reference sequence). The CDR3 spells CASSWGVDYNEQFF. The CDR3 nucleotides are TGTGCCAGTAGTTGGGGGGTGGACTACAATGAGCAGTTCTTC.

This clone was seen once. The V gene is TRBV4-1, the J gene TRBJ2-2, with unresolved D. This CDR3 spans 13 amino acids. Germline CDR1 is MGHRA and CDR2 is YSYEKL. V was shortened by 2 bases and J by 2 bases, with 3 bases between the two germline ends. CDR3 loop: CASSQLNTGELFF. Here the CDR3 DNA reads TGCGCCAGCAGCCAACTTAACACCGGGGAGCTGTTTTTT.

In nucleotides, the CDR3 is TGCGCCAGCAGCCTAGGGACAGGGAAAAATGAGCAGTTCTTC. This translates into CASSLGTGKNEQFF. The V and J genes are TRBV4-1 and TRBJ2-1; 9 bases align to TRBD1. Per germline, CDR1 MGHRA and CDR2 YSYEKL. The junction had 5 bases not matched to a gene; V was cut back by 4 bases and J by 7 bases. The CDR3 spans 14 residues.

This chain uses TRBV28 with TRBJ1-3; the match to TRBD1 covers 7 bases. Unmatched junction bases numbered 3, after V lost 1 base and J lost 0 bases. The CDR3 is 16 residues long. In germline, CDR1 is MDHEN, CDR2 SYDVKM. DNA for the CDR3: TGTGCCAGCAGTTTATTTCGGGACAGCTCTGGAAACACCATATATTTT. It codes for CASSLFRDSSGNTIYF. The full variable domain, rest sourced from reference TRBV28 and TRBJ1-3, is DVKVTQSSRYLVKRTGEKVFLECVQDMDHENMFWYRQDPGLGLRLIYFSYDVKMKEKGDIPEGYSVSREKKERFSLILESASTNQTSMYLCASSLFRDSSGNTIYFGEGSWLTVV.

V is TRBV2 and J is TRBJ2-4; 14 nucleotides match TRBD2. Germline loops: CDR1 SNHLY, CDR2 FYNNEI. V shed 5 bases, J shed 8 bases, and the junction held 8 bases outside the gene matches. The CDR3 has 16 amino acids. DNA of the CDR3: TGTGCCAGCAGTCCCGTTGGACTAGCGGGAGGACACATTCAGTACTTC. This gives the protein CASSPVGLAGGHIQYF.

CDR3 DNA sequence: TGTGCCAATAGCGGCGAGACCACCGGGGAGCTGTTTTTT. Its translation is CANSGETTGELFF. The chain uses TRBV10-3 and TRBJ2-2, with D perhaps TRBD2 (6 bases). The V end lost 10 bases, the J end lost 4 bases, and 13 bases lay between the germline ends. Germline values: CDR1 ENHRY, CDR2 SYGVKD. This CDR3 is built from 13 residues.

This clone showed up just once. CDR3 sequence (DNA): TGCGCCAGCAGCTCGGGGACAGTAAACTATGGCTACACCTTC. This codes for CASSSGTVNYGYTF. The chain recombines TRBV5-1 with TRBJ1-2; 7 positions match TRBD1. Looked up from germline, CDR1 is SGHRS and CDR2 is YFSETQ. The trim removed 3 bases at V and 2 bases at J, leaving 4 bases unmatched. CDR3 length: 14 residues.

A remark on this clone: One end of the junction varies from germline; a read error may be responsible. V is TRBV20-1 and J is TRBJ2-1; possible D gene TRBD2, 5 bases. There are 11 residues in the CDR3. The germline V gene has CDR1 DFQATT and CDR2 SNEGSKA (reference sequence). CDR3 nucleotides: TGCAGTGCTAGGGCTCTCGGGATCGGGATCTTC. It yields the protein CSARALGIGIF.

The chain carries TRBV5-6 and TRBJ2-7; 8 nucleotides align to TRBD2. This CDR3 is 15 amino acids long. CDR1 and CDR2 from the germline V gene are SGHDT and YYEEEE. V trimming: 1 base; J trimming: 0 bases; junction bases outside the gene matches: 3. CDR3 loop: CASSLYAGGSYEQYF. The CDR3 DNA is TGTGCCAGCAGCTTGTACGCGGGGGGCTCCTACGAGCAGTACTTC.

V is TRBV5-6 and J is TRBJ2-7; 7 nucleotides match TRBD1. V shed 4 bases, J shed 3 bases, and the junction held 7 bases outside the gene matches. The CDR3 has 14 amino acids. Germline CDR1 is SGHDT and CDR2 is YYEEEE. The CDR3 nucleotides are TGTGCCAGCAGCACATGGGACAGAAACTACGAGCAGTACTTC. It encodes CASSTWDRNYEQYF.

The chain has TRBV4-2 and TRBJ2-7, with a weak D call TRBD1 (6 bases). Per germline, CDR1 LGHNA and CDR2 YNFKEQ. Trimming stripped 4 bases from V and 3 bases from J, with 13 bases between. This CDR3 spans 14 amino acids. This CDR3 reads CASSPGTRFYEQYF. DNA of the CDR3: TGTGCCAGCAGCCCCGGGACACGCTTCTACGAGCAGTACTTC.